The 13 T cell receptor beta chains below come from one sample, sequenced in a study of blood T cell repertoires in COVID-19. Some clones are missing from TCRdb's copy, which holds only in-frame ones; the method was immunoSEQ multiplex PCR. The data show about 280,000 clones, with 75% to 90% seen just once and around 13% held by the top ten. Sequenced sample: peripheral blood. The receptors stem from a woman in her 70s with COVID-19, enrolled during active disease.

The V call is TRBV7-2, the J call TRBJ2-6; 9 nucleotides line up with TRBD1. V lost 5 bases and J lost 0; bases outside the gene matches: 8. The CDR3 extends over 18 amino acids. Per the germline V gene, CDR1 is SGHTA and CDR2 is FQGNSA. CDR3 sequence: CASSRDRDRVSGANVLTF. The CDR3 nucleotides are TGTGCCAGCAGCCGCGACCGGGACAGGGTCTCTGGGGCCAACGTCCTGACTTTC.

This CDR3 is CASSLGGTETQYF. The CDR3 DNA reads TGTGCCAGCAGCTTAGGAGGGACTGAGACCCAGTACTTC. The V call is TRBV11-2, the J call TRBJ2-5; tentative D call: TRBD2 (6 bases). The CDR3 extends over 13 amino acids. Trimming took off 1 base at V and 5 bases at J, with 8 bases between the two ends. Germline V CDR1 and CDR2: SGHAT, FQNNGV.

This clone was picked up a small number of times. The V and J genes are TRBV9 and TRBJ2-5; 7 positions match TRBD2. CDR1 and CDR2 from the germline V gene are SGDLS and YYNGEE. This CDR3 region has 16 residues. With 0 bases clipped from V and 0 bases from J, the junction kept 5 bases outside the gene matches. For the CDR3, the DNA is TGTGCCAGCAGCGTAGCGCCAGCGGGGAACCAAGAGACCCAGTACTTC. Amino acids: CASSVAPAGNQETQYF.

V is TRBV29-1 and J is TRBJ2-1; tentative D call: TRBD1 (6 bases). CDR1 is SQVTM, CDR2 ANQGSEA, per germline. Trimming removed 7 bases from V and 7 bases from J, with 17 bases in between. This CDR3 is 13 amino acids long. The CDR3 region is CSGSRGTQNEQFF. Written as DNA, the CDR3 is TGCAGCGGTAGCAGGGGTACTCAGAATGAGCAGTTCTTC.

J is TRBJ2-4 and V is TRBV4-1, with 10 bases aligning to TRBD1. The CDR3 has 20 residues. V shed 1 base and J 0 bases; nucleotides not matched to a gene: 12. The germline CDR1 and CDR2 sequences are MGHRA and YSYEKL. The chain's CDR3 is CASSQVSGTGAMIAKNIQYF. DNA of the CDR3: TGCGCCAGCAGCCAAGTTTCCGGGACAGGGGCCATGATAGCCAAAAACATTCAGTACTTC.

The CDR3 DNA sequence: TGTGCCAGTAGTATAGGAGTAGGACAGGGCCCCTACAATGAGCAGTTCTTC. Its protein product is CASSIGVGQGPYNEQFF. The chain is built from TRBV19 and TRBJ2-1; TRBD1 aligns across 8 bases. This CDR3 spans 17 amino acids. Germline CDR1 reads LNHDA; CDR2 reads SQIVND (reference sequence). Trimming cost V 1 base and J 2 bases; bases outside gene matches: 7.

The V and J genes are TRBV29-1 and TRBJ1-1; D is perhaps TRBD1 (5 bases). CDR1 SQVTM and CDR2 ANQGSEA come from the germline V gene. This CDR3 is 13 amino acids long. Between the trimmed V and J ends, which lost 5 bases and 4 bases, there was a span of 14 bases. CDR3 protein: CSVRGVWGTEAFF. The CDR3 DNA follows: TGCAGCGTTCGGGGGGTTTGGGGCACTGAAGCTTTCTTT.

This clone was counted between two and nine times. The V gene is TRBV27, the J gene TRBJ2-2; 8 bases match TRBD1. After removal of 5 bases from V and 5 bases from J, the junction contained 7 bases not matched to a gene. The CDR3 is 15 amino acids. Germline CDR1 MNHEY, CDR2 SMNVEV (reference sequence). The CDR3 DNA follows: TGTGCCAGCAGTCAAGGACAGGGTTGGACCGGGGAGCTGTTTTTT. Its translation: CASSQGQGWTGELFF.

The gene calls are TRBV14 and TRBJ1-2; 8 bases agree with TRBD1. V lost 4 bases, J lost 4 bases, and 8 bases stayed unmatched. The germline CDR1 and CDR2 sequences are SGHDN and FVKESK. The CDR3 consists of 15 residues. The CDR3 DNA reads as TGTGCCAGCAGCCCATCCGGGACAGGAGGCTATGGCTACACCTTC. Protein product: CASSPSGTGGYGYTF.

The chain employs TRBV2 and TRBJ1-2, with 8 positions matching TRBD1. The junction had 3 bases not matched to a gene; V was cut back by 4 bases and J by 8 bases. The CDR3 runs to 12 residues. CDR1 and CDR2 (germline): SNHLY, FYNNEI. CDR3 nucleotides: TGTGCCAGCAGTGGGGCAGGGGGCGGCTACACCTTC. This sequence encodes CASSGAGGGYTF.

The chain carries TRBV6-1 and TRBJ1-2; 8 nucleotides match TRBD1. The CDR3 runs 13 residues. Germline CDR1 and CDR2: MNHNS and SASEGT. Unmatched junction bases numbered 4, after V lost 1 base and J lost 9 bases. The CDR3 reads CASSEGQGASYTF. The CDR3 DNA reads as TGTGCCAGCAGTGAAGGGCAGGGGGCGAGCTACACCTTC.

CDR3 sequence: CASSLYPGGSYTGELFF. The CDR3 DNA reads as TGTGCCAGCAGCTTGTACCCAGGGGGCTCTTACACCGGGGAGCTGTTTTTT. The chain is built from TRBV5-8 and TRBJ2-2; 8 positions agree with TRBD1. CDR3 length equals 17 residues. V dropped 1 base and J dropped 3; count of bases not matched to a gene: 8. Germline V gene sequence: CDR1 SGHTS, CDR2 YDEGEE.

This clone was recorded once. The rearrangement links TRBV6-1 to TRBJ1-2; perhaps TRBD1 as D (5 bases). The germline V gene encodes CDR1 MNHNS and CDR2 SASEGT. CDR3 length equals 16 residues. V was shortened by 3 bases and J by 2 bases, with 16 bases between the two germline ends. The CDR3 is CASSDDRARGNYGYTF. The CDR3 nucleotides are TGTGCCAGCAGTGACGACAGAGCTCGGGGGAACTATGGCTACACCTTC.